These 3 T cell receptor beta chains came from one sample sequenced in a study of T cell changes during pregnancy in multiple sclerosis. Libraries were prepared by immunoSEQ multiplex PCR; TCRdb keeps only in-frame clonotypes and omits some of them. The table lists nearly 60,000 clones, about 89% of them singletons. The input for sequencing was CD4+ T cells from peripheral blood mononuclear cells, taken after pregnancy. These receptors originate from a female donor in good health, enrolled as a control in a pregnancy study.

The V and J genes are TRBV5-8 and TRBJ2-1, with TRBD1 matching over 8 bases. Germline trimming cut 4 bases from V and 9 bases from J; bases unmatched to any gene: 9. The CDR3 is made up of 14 amino acids. From germline, CDR1 is SGHTS and CDR2 YDEGEE. The DNA for the CDR3 is TGTGCCAGCAGCGGCGGACAGGGTGTTGGTGAGCAGTTCTTC. This sequence encodes CASSGGQGVGEQFF.

The gene calls are TRBV5-1 and TRBJ2-7; maybe TRBD2 (6 bases). V dropped 0 bases and J dropped 0 bases, with 10 bases sitting between them. The germline V gene encodes CDR1 SGHRS and CDR2 YFSETQ. The length of the CDR3 is 15 residues. CDR3 sequence (DNA): TGCGCCAGCAGCTTGGTGACCGGGAGCTCCTACGAGCAGTACTTC. Its protein product is CASSLVTGSSYEQYF. Together with reference TRBV5-1 and TRBJ2-7, the CDR3 gives the full variable domain: KAGVTQTPRYLIKTRGQQVTLSCSPISGHRSVSWYQQTPGQGLQFLFEYFSETQRNKGNFPGRFSGRQFSNSRSEMNVSTLELGDSALYLCASSLVTGSSYEQYFGPGTRLTVT.

The V call is TRBV4-1, the J call TRBJ1-6; D gene unclear. V shed 0 bases and J shed 7 bases, with 10 bases lying between them. Germline CDR1 and CDR2: MGHRA and YSYEKL. CDR3 length: 15 residues. Here the CDR3 reads CASSQDQAENSPLHF. CDR3 bases: TGCGCCAGCAGCCAAGATCAAGCGGAGAATTCACCCCTCCACTTT.